The 10 T cell receptor beta chains in this list originate from one sample, sequenced in a study of sequential checkpoint blockade in melanoma. Method: immunoSEQ multiplex PCR; TCRdb's copy keeps in-frame clones and lacks some. The data contain 15,000 or so clones, under 80% of them singletons. This sample's treatment: randomized to nivolumab then ipilimumab (arm A) or the reverse (arm B). Source: CD8+ T cells sorted from blood (inferred from file names), taken from a patient given nivolumab and ipilimumab in sequence. These receptors all come from a human donor with melanoma.

The chain employs TRBV5-5 and TRBJ2-5; 7 bases are shared with TRBD2. V lost 3 bases, J lost 4 bases, and 0 bases stayed unmatched. Germline assignment: CDR1 SGHKS and CDR2 YYEKEE (reference sequence). The CDR3 has 12 residues. Written as DNA, the CDR3 is TGTGCCAGCAGCTGGGGGGGAGAGACCCAGTACTTC. Its protein product is CASSWGGETQYF. The complete variable domain, with remaining parts taken from reference TRBV5-5 and TRBJ2-5, reads DAGVTQSPTHLIKTRGQQVTLRCSPISGHKSVSWYQQVLGQGPQFIFQYYEKEERGRGNFPDRFSARQFPNYSSELNVNALLLGDSALYLCASSWGGETQYFGPGTRLLVL.

The V call is TRBV13, the J call TRBJ1-1; no clear D gene. The CDR3 sequence is 14 residues long. Trimming left V 4 bases short and J 5 bases short, with 14 bases between. Germline loops: CDR1 PRHDT, CDR2 FYEKMQ (reference sequence). CDR3 sequence: CASSSFLSFTEAFF. The CDR3 bases are TGTGCCAGCAGCTCCTTCTTGTCCTTTACTGAAGCTTTCTTT. Filled out from reference TRBV13 and TRBJ1-1, the complete variable domain reads AAGVIQSPRHLIKEKRETATLKCYPIPRHDTVYWYQQGPGQDPQFLISFYEKMQSDKGSIPDRFSAQQFSDYHSELNMSSLELGDSALYFCASSSFLSFTEAFFGQGTRLTVV.

This chain connects TRBV7-9 to TRBJ2-5; 8 bases map to TRBD2. The CDR3 length is 14 residues. The germline V gene has CDR1 SEHNR and CDR2 FQNEAQ (reference sequence). V shed 5 bases and J 4 bases; nucleotides not matched to a gene: 6. CDR3 in DNA: TGTGCCAGCAGCCCCCAGCGGGAGTCAGAGACCCAGTACTTC. Residues: CASSPQRESETQYF.

The rearrangement links TRBV5-1 to TRBJ1-2, with D hard to call. With 1 base removed from V and 4 bases from J, the gap between germline ends came to 8 bases. Germline assignment: CDR1 SGHRS and CDR2 YFSETQ. This CDR3 has 13 residues. The CDR3 region has the DNA TGCGCCAGCAGCTTGATGACATCCTATGGCTACACCTTC. It specifies CASSLMTSYGYTF.

The chain joins TRBV9 to TRBJ2-1; TRBD2 agrees at 10 bases. The CDR3 runs 15 residues. Trimming removed 2 bases from V and 3 bases from J; junction bases left unmatched: 2. From germline, CDR1 is SGDLS and CDR2 YYNGEE. CDR3 amino acids: CASSVSSGGYNEQFF. In DNA form, the CDR3 reads TGTGCCAGCAGCGTGTCTAGCGGGGGCTACAATGAGCAGTTCTTC.

V is TRBV5-5 and J is TRBJ1-2, with 7 bases lining up with TRBD1. This CDR3 has 15 amino acids. Germline-derived CDR1 and CDR2 are SGHKS and YYEKEE (reference sequence). With 0 bases clipped from V and 4 bases from J, the junction kept 6 bases outside the gene matches. CDR3 sequence reads: CASSLAKAGGYGYTF. CDR3 sequence (DNA): TGTGCCAGCAGCTTGGCCAAGGCAGGGGGCTATGGCTACACCTTC.

The gene calls are TRBV27 and TRBJ1-1; 7 bases are shared with TRBD1. This CDR3 is built from 14 residues. With 4 bases clipped from V and 4 bases from J, the junction kept 6 bases outside the gene matches. Per the germline V gene, CDR1 is MNHEY and CDR2 is SMNVEV (reference sequence). The CDR3 spells CASSYRGLGTEAFF. In DNA form, the CDR3 reads TGTGCCAGCAGTTACAGGGGTCTTGGCACTGAAGCTTTCTTT.

The chain joins TRBV9 to TRBJ2-2; no clear D gene. The CDR3 is 13 residues long. V gave up 1 base and J gave up 5 bases, with 6 bases separating them. CDR1 and CDR2 (germline): SGDLS, YYNGEE. CDR3 DNA sequence: TGTGCCAGCAGCGTACAAGCTACCGGGGAGCTGTTTTTT. It is translated as CASSVQATGELFF.

V usage is TRBV7-8 and J usage is TRBJ2-3; TRBD2 matches 9 bases. Germline lookup yields CDR1 SGHVS and CDR2 FQNEAQ. V gave up 7 bases and J gave up 4 bases; unmatched junction bases: 6. CDR3 length equals 14 residues. Here the CDR3 reads CASIRTSVPDTQYF. The DNA for the CDR3 is TGTGCCAGCATTCGGACTAGCGTCCCAGATACGCAGTATTTT.

This clone was detected a few times. The chain has TRBV7-9 and TRBJ2-5; D is ambiguous. Germline V gene data show CDR1 as SEHNR and CDR2 as FQNEAQ (reference sequence). The V gene lost 4 bases and the J gene lost 0 bases, with 15 bases spanning the gap. CDR3 size: 16 residues. CDR3 sequence: CASSSRISGDQETQYF. The DNA of the CDR3 is TGTGCCAGCAGCTCACGGATTTCAGGCGACCAAGAGACCCAGTACTTC.